This TCR beta chain came from a study of shared clonotypes between healthy human individuals. Findings and caveats of the study: Clonotype sharing among donors was thought likely to change with sequencing depth. Across several donors, naive CD4 shared roughly 5%, naive CD8 over 3%, memory CD4 roughly 2.2%, memory CD8 about 0.4%.

On this clone itself: Its antigen is undetermined. This sample also contains other DNA sequences that code for the same CDR3.

V was trimmed by 5 bases and J by 4 bases, leaving 8 bases between them. The CDR3 is 12 amino acids. The germline V gene encodes CDR1 LNHDA and CDR2 SQIVND (reference sequence). On sorted subsets, replicate PCRs used approximately 200 ng DNA, or tens of thousands of T cell genomes. Original analysis: Filtering was not the same, since immunoSEQ gave junction-only sequences without quality scores. Profiling relied on immunoSEQ multiplex PCR, and the TCRdb table lists in-frame clones only, not all of them. V and J calls and clone size follow that table, whereas D and trimming were derived from the DNA. The sample carries 1,100,000 or so clones, 78% recorded once.

The material sequenced was memory CD4+ T cells from PBMCs. The sample's subset: CD45RA-negative fraction. This clonotype originated in a man aged 18 to 29 in good health. Some clones in this sample may be carry-over from other donors' samples. This chain uses TRBV19 with TRBJ1-2; D is uncertain. The DNA of the CDR3 is TGTGCCAGTAGTCGACAAGGCTATGGCTACACCTTC. Amino acids: CASSRQGYGYTF.